The clone carrying this TCR beta chain was seen once. CDR1 MDHEN and CDR2 SYDVKM come from the germline V gene. Losses at the gene ends were 6 bases for V and 0 bases for J; bases not matched to a gene: 4. The CDR3 is made up of 15 amino acids. This entry belongs to a study of blood T cell repertoires in COVID-19. Sequencing was performed with immunoSEQ multiplex PCR; in TCRdb, only in-frame clones are kept and a portion is missing. Counted here are approximately 470,000 clones, 70% to 90% occurring once; the ten biggest clones make up roughly 3.2%. This TCR was recovered from a human donor in a cohort sampled during active COVID-19. V usage is TRBV28 and J usage is TRBJ2-2; 7 nucleotides match TRBD1. What was sequenced was peripheral blood. The DNA of the CDR3 is TGTGCCAGCAGGAGAGGGGGCGCGAACACCGGGGAGCTGTTTTTT. This gives the protein CASRRGGANTGELFF.